Shown below are 27 T cell receptor beta chains from a single sample sequenced in a study of post-analysis software for immune sequencing data. Unique molecular identifiers featured in each of the TCR beta cDNA libraries. MiXCR was run by TCRdb on the PCR reads, yielding one entry per CDR3 protein. Here the sample spans about 570,000 distinct CDR3 sequences, 30% to 40% being singletons. Study-wide results and caveats: Five TRBV segments were more frequent in patients than controls; TRBV5-6, TRBV5-1 and TRBV20-1 belonged to this group.

These receptors have no identified antigens. Sequenced input: blood. These receptors came from a girl aged 2-17 years with multiple sclerosis.

The V and J genes are TRBV12-3 or TRBV12-4 and TRBJ2-3; 9 bases are shared with TRBD2. CDR3 length: 16 residues. Trimming removed 4 bases from V and 1 base from J; junction bases left unmatched: 6. CDR3 loop: CASSSAGGLGTDTQYF. Written as DNA, the CDR3 is TGTGCCAGCAGTTCGGCGGGGGGGCTTGGCACAGATACGCAGTATTTT.

This clonotype was seen a handful of times. One end of the junction varies from germline; a read error may be responsible. The chain uses TRBV15 and TRBJ2-3; 7 bases are shared with TRBD2. Germline V lookup: CDR1 LNHNV, CDR2 YYDKDF (reference sequence). The CDR3 covers 15 residues. The CDR3 protein is CATGRVGLNTDTQYF. Here the CDR3 DNA reads TGTGCCACCGGCAGAGTGGGACTAAACACAGATACGCAGTATTTT. The full variable domain, in which reference TRBV15 and TRBJ2-3 provide the parts outside the CDR3, is DAMVIQNPRYQVTQFGKPVTLSCSQTLNHNVMYWYQQKSSQAPKLLFHYYDKDFNNEADTPDNFQSRRPNTSFCFLDIRSPGLGDTAMYLCATGRVGLNTDTQYFGPGTRLTVL.

This clonotype has at least ten counts. The V and J genes are TRBV9 and TRBJ2-7; either TRBD1 or TRBD2 may supply D (5 bases each). This CDR3 region has 15 residues. The germline V gene has CDR1 SGDLS and CDR2 YYNGEE. The germline V and J ends were trimmed by 2 bases and 4 bases, with 16 bases remaining between them. The CDR3 protein is CASSVDSVGDYEQYF. The CDR3 nucleotides read TGTGCCAGCAGCGTGGATAGTGTGGGGGATTACGAGCAGTACTTC.

This clonotype turned up a few times. J is TRBJ1-1 and V is TRBV20-1, with 7 bases lining up with TRBD1. The V gene end was trimmed by 6 bases and the J gene end by 5 bases; junction bases not matched to a gene: 9. CDR3 length: 13 residues. Germline V gives CDR1 DFQATT, CDR2 SNEGSKA (reference sequence). CDR3 coding DNA: TGCAGTGCCAAGCCCGGGACAGCTACTGAAGCTTTCTTT. Its translation is CSAKPGTATEAFF.

The CDR3 region has the DNA TGTGCCAGCAGCTTAGAGTTCGGGCAGTCTAATGAAAAACTGTTTTTT. Translation: CASSLEFGQSNEKLFF. This sequence joins TRBV7-9 and TRBJ1-4; D unclear. The V gene lost 1 base and the J gene lost 3 bases, with 12 bases spanning the gap. The CDR3 is 16 amino acids. Germline V gene data show CDR1 as SEHNR and CDR2 as FQNEAQ (reference sequence).

J is TRBJ1-1 and V is TRBV6-1, with D maybe TRBD1 (6 bases). V was trimmed by 1 base and J by 0 bases, leaving 9 bases between them. This CDR3 spans 15 amino acids. Germline V gene sequence: CDR1 MNHNS, CDR2 SASEGT. The CDR3 loop reads CASSEGTALNTEAFF. CDR3 nucleotides: TGTGCCAGCAGTGAAGGGACAGCGCTGAACACTGAAGCTTTCTTT.

The V call is TRBV12-3 or TRBV12-4, the J call TRBJ2-5, with TRBD1 identical over 7 bases. V lost 5 bases to trimming and J lost 9 bases; unmatched junction nucleotides: 12. The CDR3 contains 14 residues. As DNA, the CDR3 is TGTGCCAGCAGTGAACGGGACAGAGATGGGGCCCAGTACTTC. Translation gives CASSERDRDGAQYF.

The genes are TRBV5-1 and TRBJ2-3; possibly TRBD1 for D (5 bases). Trimming took off 0 bases at V and 4 bases at J, with 9 bases between the two ends. The length of the CDR3 is 14 residues. Per germline, CDR1 SGHRS and CDR2 YFSETQ. DNA for the CDR3: TGCGCCAGCAGCTTGGGGGGCCCCGCAGATACGCAGTATTTT. Translated, it gives CASSLGGPADTQYF.

The genes are TRBV28 and TRBJ1-2; TRBD1 might be the D (5 bases). The CDR3 is 12 residues long. Germline CDR1 is MDHEN and CDR2 is SYDVKM. Here the CDR3 reads CGTRTGNYGYTF. DNA of the CDR3: TGTGGGACACGAACAGGCAACTATGGCTACACCTTC.

The J gene is TRBJ2-6, the V gene TRBV7-2; TRBD1 agrees at 12 bases. The length of the CDR3 is 20 residues. The junction had 13 bases not matched to a gene; V was cut back by 3 bases and J by 4 bases. CDR1 is SGHTA, CDR2 FQGNSA, per germline. The DNA for the CDR3 is TGTGCCAGCAGCTTCTTTCCTCGGGACAGGGGGCTTCCAGGGGCCAACGTCCTGACTTTC. Protein sequence: CASSFFPRDRGLPGANVLTF. The whole variable domain, filled in from reference TRBV7-2 and TRBJ2-6, reads GAGVSQSPSNKVTEKGKDVELRCDPISGHTALYWYRQSLGQGLEFLIYFQGNSAPDKSGLPSDRFSAERTGGSVSTLTIQRTQQEDSAVYLCASSFFPRDRGLPGANVLTFGAGSRLTVL.

V gene TRBV27 combines with J gene TRBJ2-5; 8 bases map to TRBD1. The J call may not be correct, given that the DNA end is closer to TRBJ2-7. CDR3 length equals 14 residues. Germline CDR1 MNHEY, CDR2 SMNVEV (reference sequence). The CDR3 bases are TGTGCCAGCAGTCTTCGACAGGGGCCTGGCGAGCAGTACTTC. This translates into CASSLRQGPGEQYF.

The table lists this clonotype with a few counts. The rearrangement links TRBV5-1 to TRBJ2-5; D is tentatively TRBD1 or TRBD2 (5 bases each). The J call may be faulty, since TRBJ2-7 better matches the DNA end. This CDR3 contains 14 residues. Germline CDR1 reads SGHRS; CDR2 reads YFSETQ. Here the CDR3 DNA reads TGCGCCAGCAGCTTATGGGACGGTGCCTACGAGCAGTACTTC. This sequence encodes CASSLWDGAYEQYF.

The V and J genes are TRBV20-1 and TRBJ2-7; tentatively, D is TRBD1 or TRBD2 (5 bases each). The germline gives CDR1 DFQATT, CDR2 SNEGSKA (reference sequence). The CDR3 covers 13 residues. V lost 8 bases and J lost 3, with 17 bases in between. The CDR3 DNA sequence: TGCAGTCCAATTGGGACGGATCACTACGAGCAGTACTTC. It yields the protein CSPIGTDHYEQYF.

The rearrangement uses TRBV4-1 and TRBJ1-2; D ambiguous. CDR1 is MGHRA, CDR2 YSYEKL, per germline. The V gene lost 1 base and the J gene lost 5 bases, with 8 bases spanning the gap. The CDR3 loop spans 13 amino acids. The CDR3 here is CASSQVLGYGYTF. In nucleotides, the CDR3 is TGCGCCAGCAGCCAAGTACTAGGGTATGGCTACACCTTC.

The J gene is TRBJ1-2, the V gene TRBV12-3 or TRBV12-4; 8 bases map to TRBD1. The CDR3 contains 15 residues. The junction had 11 bases not matched to a gene; V was cut back by 6 bases and J by 5 bases. CDR3 DNA sequence: TGTGCCAGCAGGGCGACAGGGGAGGGCACTTATGGCTACACCTTC. This gives the protein CASRATGEGTYGYTF.

V is TRBV7-9 and J is TRBJ2-1; D may match TRBD1 or TRBD2 (5 bases each). Trimming cost V 1 base and J 2 bases, with 12 bases left between them. Germline CDR1 and CDR2: SEHNR and FQNEAQ (reference sequence). The length of the CDR3 is 16 residues. The CDR3 sequence is CASSLDSGSTYNEQFF. DNA of the CDR3: TGTGCCAGCAGCTTAGATTCAGGGAGCACCTACAATGAGCAGTTCTTC.

This clonotype was seen more than once but under ten times. The chain links TRBV5-1 to TRBJ2-5, with D tentatively TRBD1 or TRBD2 (5 bases each). The germline gives CDR1 SGHRS, CDR2 YFSETQ. The CDR3 length is 16 residues. The V and J ends lost 5 bases and 2 bases respectively, with 19 bases between them. CDR3 loop: CASSRDVLLLQETQYF. The CDR3 DNA reads as TGCGCCAGCAGTCGGGACGTACTACTACTTCAAGAGACCCAGTACTTC.

This clonotype appeared many times. At one end the junction does not follow the germline gene, possibly because of a read error. The chain uses TRBV5-1 and TRBJ2-7; D may correspond to TRBD1 or TRBD2 (5 bases each). CDR3 length: 13 residues. Germline CDR1 and CDR2: SGHRS and YFSETQ. In DNA form, the CDR3 reads TGTGCTAGCAGCTTAGGTGGGGGCTACGAGCAGTACTTC. This codes for CASSLGGGYEQYF.

This chain uses TRBV5-1 with TRBJ2-7; 7 bases line up with TRBD1. Trimming removed 6 bases from V and 5 bases from J; junction bases left unmatched: 11. Germline V lookup: CDR1 SGHRS, CDR2 YFSETQ. This CDR3 has 14 residues. CDR3 sequence reads: CASTKDRVWDEQYF. The CDR3 DNA sequence: TGCGCCAGCACCAAAGACAGGGTTTGGGACGAGCAGTACTTC.

CDR3 DNA: TGTGCCAGCAGTTACGGGCAGCCTTCACCCCTCCACTTT. Encoded protein: CASSYGQPSPLHF. The gene calls are TRBV6-5 and TRBJ1-6; unclear D gene. The CDR3 is 13 residues long. Germline V gives CDR1 MNHEY, CDR2 SVGAGI. Trimming took 2 bases from V and 9 from J, leaving 8 bases between them.

The CDR3 DNA follows: TGTGCCAGCAGCGCCGAAAGCGGTACCGAGCAGTACTTC. It codes for CASSAESGTEQYF. This sequence joins TRBV7-2 and TRBJ2-7; maybe TRBD2 (5 bases). Per the germline V gene, CDR1 is SGHTA and CDR2 is FQGNSA. V shed 5 bases and J shed 6 bases, with 14 bases lying between them. CDR3 length: 13 amino acids.

The chain recombines TRBV6-5 with TRBJ2-6; 8 bases map to TRBD1. The CDR3 loop spans 17 amino acids. V lost 4 bases and J lost 1; bases outside the gene matches: 6. Looked up from germline, CDR1 is MNHEY and CDR2 is SVGAGI. CDR3 coding DNA: TGTGCCAGCAGTTCCGGCAGGGGGCCGTCTGGGGCCAACGTCCTGACTTTC. This translates into CASSSGRGPSGANVLTF.

The chain joins TRBV7-2 to TRBJ2-3; TRBD1 is a possible D gene (6 bases). Trimming took off 5 bases at V and 5 bases at J, with 11 bases between the two ends. Per germline, CDR1 SGHTA and CDR2 FQGNSA. The CDR3 loop spans 13 amino acids. Here the CDR3 reads CASSPGEGDTQYF. The DNA for the CDR3 is TGTGCCAGCAGCCCAGGGGAAGGAGATACGCAGTATTTT.

This sequence joins TRBV21-1 and TRBJ2-5; TRBD2, the table's D call, lacks a check against the DNA. TRBV21-1 is described as a pseudogene. The CDR3 loop spans 15 amino acids. CDR3 protein: CAWTSGGLPTETQYF. CDR3 sequence (DNA): TGTGCCTGGACTAGCGGGGGCCTTCCTACGGAGACCCAGTACTTC.

V and J are TRBV6-6 and TRBJ2-3, with a possible D match to TRBD2 (6 bases). V lost 2 bases to trimming and J lost 5 bases, with 11 bases between them. There are 14 residues in the CDR3. Germline V lookup: CDR1 MNHNY, CDR2 SVGAGI (reference sequence). CDR3: CASSYRGGLDTQYF. The CDR3 coding sequence is TGTGCCAGCAGTTACCGTGGAGGGTTAGATACGCAGTATTTT.

The V gene is TRBV4-1, the J gene TRBJ1-4; possibly TRBD1 for D (5 bases). Trimming pared 6 bases from V and 12 bases from J, leaving 8 bases between. Germline-derived CDR1 and CDR2 are MGHRA and YSYEKL. The CDR3 consists of 10 residues. This chain's CDR3 is CASSGRELFF. As DNA, the CDR3 is TGCGCCAGCAGTGGCAGGGAACTGTTTTTT.

CDR3 DNA: TGTGCCAGCAGTTACATAGGGGGCGGCTACGAGCAGTACTTC. It translates to CASSYIGGGYEQYF. This chain joins TRBV6-6 and TRBJ2-7; 7 bases line up with TRBD1. Germline CDR1 is MNHNY and CDR2 is SVGAGI (reference sequence). Unmatched junction bases numbered 4, after V lost 2 bases and J lost 3 bases. There are 14 residues in the CDR3.